This is a list of T cell receptor beta chains from one sample in a study of shared clonotypes between healthy human individuals. Profiling relied on immunoSEQ multiplex PCR, and the TCRdb table lists in-frame clones only, not all of them. The table shows 1,100,000 or so clones, with around 82% occurring only once. The sample consisted of memory CD4+ T cells from PBMCs. These receptors originate from a young man in good health. Some clones in this sample may be carry-over from other donors' samples. The CDR3 runs from the conserved cysteine through the conserved F or W. Each record gives: CDR3 protein, CDR3 DNA, V gene, J gene, D gene, clone size. The D gene is left open where the match is weak. Clone sizes are given selectively: once, few, many, or a class where the clone is expanded.

cdr3_aa: CASSGRDSALYGYTF; cdr3_nt: TGTGCCAGCAGCGGTCGGGACAGTGCTCTCTATGGCTACACCTTC; v_call: TRBV7-2; j_call: TRBJ1-2; d_call: TRBD1; clone_size: NA
cdr3_aa: CASSPRSRAIEQFF; cdr3_nt: TGTGCCAGCAGCCCCCGTTCGCGTGCGATCGAGCAGTTCTTC; v_call: TRBV9; j_call: TRBJ2-1; d_call: NA; clone_size: NA
cdr3_aa: CASRFVGGLETNEQFF; cdr3_nt: TGTGCCAGTAGATTCGTTGGGGGGCTAGAGACCAATGAGCAGTTCTTC; v_call: TRBV19; j_call: TRBJ2-1; d_call: NA; clone_size: NA
cdr3_aa: CASSSVLWRDRGAPAFF; cdr3_nt: TGTGCCAGCAGCTCCGTCCTCTGGCGGGACAGGGGTGCCCCCGCGTTTTTT; v_call: TRBV7-6; j_call: TRBJ1-1; d_call: TRBD1; clone_size: once
cdr3_aa: CASSPWGRTQYF; cdr3_nt: TGTGCCAGCAGCCCCTGGGGTCGTACGCAGTATTTT; v_call: TRBV7-9; j_call: TRBJ2-3; d_call: NA; clone_size: NA
cdr3_aa: CASSHGNYGYTF; cdr3_nt: TGCGCCAGCAGCCACGGAAACTATGGCTACACCTTC; v_call: TRBV4-3; j_call: TRBJ1-2; d_call: NA; clone_size: NA
cdr3_aa: CASSIPYYGYTF; cdr3_nt: TGTGCCAGTAGTATACCCTACTATGGCTACACCTTC; v_call: TRBV19; j_call: TRBJ1-2; d_call: NA; clone_size: NA
cdr3_aa: CASSSGGASPQHF; cdr3_nt: TGTGCCAGCAGTTCGGGGGGGGCATCGCCCCAGCATTTT; v_call: TRBV6-6; j_call: TRBJ1-5; d_call: NA; clone_size: NA
cdr3_aa: CSVDESSGANVLTF; cdr3_nt: TGCAGCGTTGACGAGTCCTCTGGGGCCAACGTCCTGACTTTC; v_call: TRBV29-1; j_call: TRBJ2-6; d_call: NA; clone_size: NA
cdr3_aa: CASSRLAGVDTQYF; cdr3_nt: TGCGCCAGCAGCCGACTAGCGGGAGTCGATACGCAGTATTTT; v_call: TRBV4-3; j_call: TRBJ2-3; d_call: TRBD2; clone_size: once
cdr3_aa: CATSRERGRYEQYF; cdr3_nt: TGTGCCACCAGCAGAGAACGGGGGCGGTACGAGCAGTACTTC; v_call: TRBV15; j_call: TRBJ2-7; d_call: NA; clone_size: many
cdr3_aa: CASSYPARAQYYGYTF; cdr3_nt: TGTGCCAGCAGTTACCCGGCCCGGGCACAGTACTATGGCTACACCTTC; v_call: TRBV6-6; j_call: TRBJ1-2; d_call: NA; clone_size: NA
cdr3_aa: CASSLESSGSYEQYF; cdr3_nt: TGTGCCAGCAGCTTAGAATCAAGCGGGAGTTACGAGCAGTACTTC; v_call: TRBV7-2; j_call: TRBJ2-7; d_call: TRBD2; clone_size: NA